This T cell receptor (beta chain) was sequenced in a study of T cells in Graves' hyperthyroidism and ophthalmopathy. Amplification of TCR beta CDR3 regions was performed using RNA transcripts as template. When the TCR CDR3 underwent first-round RT-PCR, the HTBI primer set was used. Using its own MiXCR run on the multiplex PCR reads, TCRdb lists one record per CDR3 protein. This sample has around 620,000 distinct CDR3 sequences, with roughly 15% found just once. There are a few counts of this clonotype. The CDR3 sequence is 12 residues long. Trimming pared 8 bases from V and 4 bases from J, leaving 12 bases between. Graves' hyperthyroidism is called stable when ophthalmopathy does not progress within 18 months. Clinical symptoms, serum thyroxine and TRAb, thyroid ultrasound and orbital computed tomography together formed the diagnostic basis.

This receptor was taken from a woman aged 25-40 years with Graves' hyperthyroidism. The sample consisted of blood. V gene TRBV12-3 or TRBV12-4 combines with J gene TRBJ2-7, with D unclear. Here the CDR3 reads CASGGSKYEQYF. As DNA, the CDR3 is TGTGCCAGCGGCGGTAGCAAGTACGAGCAGTACTTC.